These 32 T cell receptor beta chains came from one sample sequenced in a study of post-analysis software for immune sequencing data. Study observations and caveats: Among 5 or 6 TRBV segments more frequent in patients than controls were TRBV5-6, TRBV5-1 and TRBV20-1.

For these receptors, no antigen is known. Built from TCR beta cDNA, the libraries had unique molecular identifiers in them. MiXCR, run by TCRdb on the PCR reads, gives a single entry per CDR3 protein. The top ten clones hold more than 1.3% of a sample with 150,000 to 200,000 distinct CDR3 sequences, roughly 30% of them seen once. The sample was blood. Receptors originate from a girl aged 10 to 17 with multiple sclerosis.

Regarding this clonotype: Since a much larger clone is just one base distant, this may be a read error. The chain joins TRBV7-9 to TRBJ2-5; the D gene is possibly TRBD1 (5 bases). V was shortened by 9 bases and J by 5 bases, with 13 bases between the two germline ends. CDR3 length: 12 amino acids. The germline V gene has CDR1 SEHNR and CDR2 FQNEAQ (reference sequence). In nucleotides, the CDR3 is TGTGCCAGGCTACGGAAGGGGGAGACCCAGTACTTC. Protein: CARLRKGETQYF.

This clonotype was found many times. CDR3 residues: CASSGDGQSQYF. The CDR3, as DNA: TGTGCCAGCAGCGGTGACGGCCAGTCGCAGTATTTT. This chain links TRBV12-3 or TRBV12-4 with TRBJ2-3, with no clear D. The CDR3 is 12 amino acids. Trimming stripped 6 bases from V and 10 bases from J, with 14 bases between.

This rearrangement joins TRBV4-3 to TRBJ2-3, with TRBD2 identical over 7 bases. The ends lost 2 bases at V and 5 bases at J; junction bases unmatched: 4. This CDR3 has 14 residues. The germline CDR1 and CDR2 sequences are LGHNA and YSLEER. The CDR3 is CASSQRGGGDTQYF. The CDR3 coding sequence is TGCGCCAGCAGCCAACGTGGGGGGGGAGATACGCAGTATTTT.

This clonotype was seen repeatedly, ten times or more. The gene calls are TRBV20-1 and TRBJ2-1; D possibly corresponds to TRBD2 (5 bases). V lost 5 bases and J lost 0, with 17 bases in between. Germline V CDR1 and CDR2: DFQATT, SNEGSKA (reference sequence). The CDR3 runs to 16 residues. CDR3 DNA sequence: TGCAGTGCTGAGACCTTTAGCGCGAGCTCCTACAATGAGCAGTTCTTC. It is translated as CSAETFSASSYNEQFF.

The sample holds one count of this clonotype. With a much larger clone just one base away, this may be a read error. The V call is TRBV6-5, the J call TRBJ2-7, with TRBD2 identical over 8 bases. CDR3 length equals 16 residues. The ends lost 3 bases at V and 3 bases at J; junction bases unmatched: 10. The V gene's germline CDR1 is MNHEY and CDR2 SVGAGI. The CDR3 region is CASSYGLDSGSYEQYF. In DNA form, the CDR3 reads TGTGCCAGCAGTTATGGGTTAGACAGCGGGAGCTACGAGCAGTACTTC.

The chain employs TRBV9 and TRBJ2-3, with TRBD2 matching over 10 bases. The germline V gene encodes CDR1 SGDLS and CDR2 YYNGEE. The CDR3 has 18 residues. V was clipped by 4 bases and J by 3 bases; unmatched bases: 14. The CDR3 is CASSPIGLAGVVTDTQYF. For the CDR3, the DNA is TGTGCCAGCAGCCCGATCGGGCTAGCGGGAGTGGTTACAGATACGCAGTATTTT.

This clonotype was recorded at least ten times. The V gene is TRBV5-1, the J gene TRBJ2-1; 12 positions agree with TRBD2. The CDR3 consists of 14 residues. V was clipped by 6 bases and J by 5 bases; unmatched bases: 3. CDR1 SGHRS and CDR2 YFSETQ come from the germline V gene. The CDR3 here is CASTLAGGDNEQFF. The CDR3 DNA sequence: TGCGCCAGCACCCTAGCGGGAGGGGACAATGAGCAGTTCTTC.

Comments on this clonotype: A much larger clonotype is one base distant, so this may be a read error. V gene TRBV29-1 combines with J gene TRBJ2-4; 9 bases agree with TRBD2. Trimming cost V 6 bases and J 13 bases; bases outside gene matches: 19. The germline CDR1 and CDR2 sequences are SQVTM and ANQGSEA. This CDR3 contains 15 residues. CDR3 loop: CSVHGSGSSYNEQYF. The CDR3 nucleotides read TGCAGCGTACACGGTAGCGGGAGCTCCTACAATGAGCAGTACTTC.

This clonotype occurred a few times. CDR3 residues: CASSIDGQPRETQYF. The CDR3 coding sequence is TGTGCCAGCAGTATAGACGGACAGCCTAGGGAGACCCAGTACTTC. J is TRBJ2-5 and V is TRBV12-3 or TRBV12-4; possibly TRBD1 for D (6 bases). The V gene lost 5 bases and the J gene lost 5 bases, with 18 bases spanning the gap. The CDR3 totals 15 residues.

The rearrangement links TRBV5-1 to TRBJ2-1; TRBD2 aligns across 9 bases. The CDR3 length is 17 residues. The junction had 7 bases not matched to a gene; V was cut back by 1 base and J by 2 bases. Germline lookup yields CDR1 SGHRS and CDR2 YFSETQ. The CDR3: CASSLLAGGPPYNEQFF. Written as DNA, the CDR3 is TGCGCCAGCAGCTTGCTGGCGGGAGGGCCGCCCTACAATGAGCAGTTCTTC.

Only a few counts were recorded for this clonotype. The rearrangement joins TRBV30 to TRBJ2-1, with D unresolved. The CDR3 runs to 13 residues. Germline-derived CDR1 and CDR2 are GTSNPN and SVGIG (reference sequence). V was shortened by 5 bases and J by 3 bases, with 11 bases between the two germline ends. For the CDR3, the DNA is TGTGCCTGGGCGTATGGGATCTACAATGAGCAGTTCTTC. This translates into CAWAYGIYNEQFF.

This clonotype was observed many times. This chain joins TRBV9 and TRBJ2-7, with 10 positions matching TRBD2. CDR3 length equals 17 residues. Germline assignment: CDR1 SGDLS and CDR2 YYNGEE. V was pared by 4 bases and J by 5 bases, with 15 bases of the junction left unmatched. The CDR3 DNA is TGTGCCAGCAGCCCTAGAACTTCTAGCGGGAGTTCCCACGAGCAGTACTTC. Translation gives CASSPRTSSGSSHEQYF.

With respect to this clonotype: A much larger clone sits a single nucleotide away, making a read error possible. The chain carries TRBV7-3 and TRBJ2-1; D is unresolved. Germline CDR1 and CDR2: SGHTA and FQGTGA. Trimming cost V 3 bases and J 6 bases, with 15 bases left between them. This CDR3 region has 15 residues. For the CDR3, the DNA is TGTGCCAGCAGCTTGTGGGCTGGCGGTGGCAATGAGCAGTTCTTC. It specifies CASSLWAGGGNEQFF.

V is TRBV27 and J is TRBJ1-4, with no clear D. Per the germline V gene, CDR1 is MNHEY and CDR2 is SMNVEV (reference sequence). The CDR3 runs to 14 residues. V was trimmed by 2 bases and J by 4 bases, leaving 8 bases between them. The CDR3 is CASSLRAVNEKLFF. Written as DNA, the CDR3 is TGTGCCAGCAGTTTAAGGGCAGTTAATGAAAAACTGTTTTTT. Full variable domain (remainder filled in from reference TRBV27 and TRBJ1-4): EAQVTQNPRYLITVTGKKLTVTCSQNMNHEYMSWYRQDPGLGLRQIYYSMNVEVTDKGDVPEGYKVSRKEKRNFPLILESPSPNQTSLYFCASSLRAVNEKLFFGSGTQLSVL.

This chain joins TRBV7-2 and TRBJ2-5; a possible D gene is TRBD1 (6 bases). The tail of the sequence fits TRBJ2-4 better, so the J call may be wrong. The germline gives CDR1 SGHTA, CDR2 FQGNSA. This CDR3 contains 12 residues. CDR3 nucleotides: TGTGCCAGCAGTTTCGGACAGTCCATTCAGTACTTC. It yields the protein CASSFGQSIQYF.

There are many counts of this clonotype. The rearrangement joins TRBV5-1 to TRBJ2-7, with 9 bases aligning to TRBD1. Germline V gene sequence: CDR1 SGHRS, CDR2 YFSETQ. The CDR3 spans 18 residues. The trim removed 0 bases at V and 2 bases at J, leaving 12 bases unmatched. The CDR3 loop is CASSLAGQGPKYTYEQYF. DNA of the CDR3: TGCGCCAGCAGCTTGGCCGGACAGGGGCCTAAATACACCTACGAGCAGTACTTC.

About this clonotype itself: A read error may be the cause here, since a much bigger clone is one base away. This chain joins TRBV7-2 and TRBJ2-7; D ambiguous. Germline CDR1 SGHTA, CDR2 FQGNSA. The CDR3 contains 14 residues. The CDR3 protein is CATSSTRGPYEQYF. CDR3 bases: TGTGCCACCAGCTCTACGCGTGGCCCCTACGAGCAGTACTTC. Together with reference TRBV7-2 and TRBJ2-7, the CDR3 gives the full variable domain: GAGVSQSPSNKVTEKGKDVELRCDPISGHTALYWYRQSLGQGLEFLIYFQGNSAPDKSGLPSDRFSAERTGGSVSTLTIQRTQQEDSAVYLCATSSTRGPYEQYFGPGTRLTVT.

This clonotype was observed a few times. The V and J genes are TRBV5-1 and TRBJ1-1; possible D gene TRBD1, 5 bases. Trimming removed 10 bases from V and 1 base from J, with 14 bases in between. CDR1 is SGHRS, CDR2 YFSETQ, per germline. There are 13 residues in the CDR3. This CDR3 is CAAREGQNTEAFF. The CDR3 DNA sequence: TGCGCCGCACGCGAGGGGCAGAACACTGAAGCTTTCTTT.

The chain is built from TRBV7-3 and TRBJ2-1; perhaps TRBD1 as D (5 bases). CDR3 length: 15 residues. Germline CDR1 and CDR2: SGHTA and FQGTGA. The V gene lost 3 bases and the J gene lost 9 bases, with 18 bases spanning the gap. The CDR3 sequence is CASSFLGAAPGEQFF. DNA of the CDR3: TGTGCCAGCAGCTTTCTTGGGGCGGCCCCGGGTGAGCAGTTCTTC.

The V call is TRBV20-1, the J call TRBJ1-5, with D unresolved. Germline-derived CDR1 and CDR2 are DFQATT and SNEGSKA (reference sequence). This CDR3 has 13 amino acids. Trimming removed 4 bases at V and 2 bases at J, with 9 bases between. The CDR3 region is CSAKIFGNQPQHF. In DNA form, the CDR3 reads TGCAGTGCTAAGATATTTGGCAATCAGCCCCAGCATTTT.

The chain carries TRBV5-1 and TRBJ2-5; D may match TRBD1 or TRBD2 (5 bases each). Germline V lookup: CDR1 SGHRS, CDR2 YFSETQ. The CDR3 extends over 15 amino acids. V was pared by 6 bases and J by 2 bases, with 17 bases between. CDR3 sequence reads: CASKIGGESQETQYF. DNA for the CDR3: TGCGCCAGCAAGATTGGGGGAGAGTCGCAAGAGACCCAGTACTTC.

The table lists this clonotype with many counts. The chain employs TRBV3-1 and TRBJ2-7, with 10 bases lining up with TRBD2. V gave up 0 bases and J gave up 3 bases; unmatched junction bases: 8. This CDR3 spans 17 amino acids. Germline assignment: CDR1 LGHDT and CDR2 YNNKEL (reference sequence). The CDR3 sequence is CASSQDVGLAGVYEQYF. In nucleotides, the CDR3 is TGTGCCAGCAGCCAAGATGTTGGTCTAGCGGGAGTCTACGAGCAGTACTTC.

About this clonotype itself: One end of the junction is discordant with germline, which a read error may explain. This chain joins TRBV5-1 and TRBJ1-6; TRBD1 matches at 10 bases. Germline-derived CDR1 and CDR2 are SGHRS and YFSETQ. CDR3 size: 17 residues. The CDR3 here is CACSLSTRQGANSPLHF. For the CDR3, the DNA is TGCGCCTGCAGCTTGTCCACCCGACAGGGGGCTAATTCACCCCTCCACTTT.

This clonotype was seen many times. The V gene is TRBV20-1, the J gene TRBJ2-5; TRBD1 might be the D (6 bases). CDR1 and CDR2 from the germline V gene are DFQATT and SNEGSKA (reference sequence). The CDR3 is 13 amino acids. V was trimmed by 2 bases and J by 2 bases, leaving 9 bases between them. CDR3 sequence: CSARRTEQETQYF. CDR3 bases: TGCAGTGCTAGACGGACAGAACAAGAGACCCAGTACTTC.

This clonotype was counted only a few times. The V and J genes are TRBV7-9 and TRBJ1-2, with D unclear. CDR1 and CDR2 (germline): SEHNR, FQNEAQ (reference sequence). The CDR3 loop spans 14 amino acids. Trimming removed 2 bases from V and 8 bases from J, with 15 bases in between. The CDR3: CASSLILPGLGYTF. Here the CDR3 DNA reads TGTGCCAGCAGCTTAATATTGCCGGGATTGGGCTACACCTTC.

V and J are TRBV6-6 and TRBJ1-1; D possibly corresponds to TRBD1 (6 bases). The length of the CDR3 is 13 residues. V lost 5 bases, J lost 10 bases, and 17 bases lay in between. In germline, CDR1 is MNHNY, CDR2 SVGAGI (reference sequence). CDR3 DNA: TGTGCCAGCAGTGCCGTCAGGACAGAAGGAGCTTTCTTT. Translation gives CASSAVRTEGAFF.

This clonotype has ten or more counts. The chain joins TRBV28 to TRBJ2-1, with D perhaps TRBD1 (6 bases). Trimming left V 4 bases short and J 6 bases short, with 19 bases between. The CDR3 length is 16 residues. Looked up from germline, CDR1 is MDHEN and CDR2 is SYDVKM. The CDR3 loop is CASSSLSEIGGNEQFF. CDR3 DNA sequence: TGTGCCAGCAGTTCCCTTAGCGAAATAGGGGGCAATGAGCAGTTCTTC.

This clonotype occurred once. The chain recombines TRBV4-1 with TRBJ1-5; maybe TRBD1 (6 bases). The CDR3 consists of 15 residues. CDR1 MGHRA and CDR2 YSYEKL come from the germline V gene. V dropped 2 bases and J dropped 5 bases, with 13 bases sitting between them. The CDR3 coding sequence is TGCGCCAGCAGCCAATGGGCCTCAGGGGATCAGCCCCAGCATTTT. The encoded protein is CASSQWASGDQPQHF.

As regards this clonotype: A junction boundary mismatches the germline segment, possibly from a read error. The chain has TRBV29-1 and TRBJ2-7; 8 bases fit TRBD2. The CDR3 is made up of 18 amino acids. The germline gives CDR1 SQVTM, CDR2 ANQGSEA. CDR3 nucleotides: TGCGGCGTTGAAGATCATCGGAGCGGGAGTGACAGCTCCTACGAGCAGTACTTC. This encodes CGVEDHRSGSDSSYEQYF.

The sample holds many counts of this clonotype. The chain combines TRBV28 with TRBJ2-7, with 9 bases identical to TRBD2. Germline V gene sequence: CDR1 MDHEN, CDR2 SYDVKM. The CDR3 runs 16 residues. The J segment lost 0 bases and the V segment lost 6 bases, leaving 9 bases of the junction unmatched. The CDR3, as DNA: TGTGCCAGCAGCTCAGGACTAGCGTTCCCCTCCTACGAGCAGTACTTC. It encodes CASSSGLAFPSYEQYF.

This clonotype was detected many times. The chain uses TRBV28 and TRBJ2-7; TRBD1 aligns across 10 bases. CDR1 and CDR2 (germline): MDHEN, SYDVKM. CDR3 length: 18 residues. V dropped 4 bases and J dropped 2; count of bases not matched to a gene: 14. CDR3: CASSSSFWDRGGTYEQYF. CDR3 bases: TGTGCCAGCAGTTCCTCCTTTTGGGACAGGGGAGGAACCTACGAGCAGTACTTC. The full variable domain, its missing parts supplied by reference TRBV28 and TRBJ2-7, is DVKVTQSSRYLVKRTGEKVFLECVQDMDHENMFWYRQDPGLGLRLIYFSYDVKMKEKGDIPEGYSVSREKKERFSLILESASTNQTSMYLCASSSSFWDRGGTYEQYFGPGTRLTVT.

As for this clonotype: A much larger clone lies a single base off, so this may be a read error. The genes are TRBV7-9 and TRBJ1-1; 7 bases are shared with TRBD1. CDR3 size: 13 residues. V was clipped by 5 bases and J by 8 bases; unmatched bases: 8. Germline values: CDR1 SEHNR, CDR2 FQNEAQ (reference sequence). The CDR3 spells CASSLRTGDEAFF. CDR3 nucleotide sequence: TGTGCCAGCAGCCTTAGGACAGGCGACGAAGCTTTCTTT.